This TCR beta chain is drawn from a study of blood T cell repertoires in COVID-19. Study background: The samples span acute and convalescent COVID-19 from the United States, Italy and Spain. PBMCs, B-cell-depleted T cells, or T cells provided the cDNA or gDNA that made up the material.

This CDR3 spans 14 amino acids. CDR1 and CDR2 (germline): SGDLS, YYNGEE. The ends were cut back, 0 bases at V and 2 bases at J, with 7 bases in the middle. Per the original methods: Reference gene primers were amplified, and this amplification served to estimate nucleated cell counts. Data came from immunoSEQ multiplex PCR; TCRdb stores just in-frame clones and leaves some out. For V, J and clone size, that table is used; D and trimming come from the DNA. The sample has over 70,000 clones, roughly 80% seen once; the top ten hold about half. Sequencing used peripheral blood. The V call is TRBV9, the J call TRBJ2-3, with D uncertain. This TCR was sampled from a human donor in a cohort sampled during active COVID-19. CDR3 amino acids: CASSVVQYTDTQYF. The CDR3 coding sequence is TGTGCCAGCAGCGTAGTACAGTACACAGATACGCAGTATTTT.